This entry lists 25 T cell receptor beta chains sequenced from one sample in a study of T cell changes during pregnancy in multiple sclerosis. This table comes from immunoSEQ multiplex PCR, and its TCRdb copy is limited to in-frame clones, with some not included. This table holds roughly 89,000 clones, 80% to 95% found once. The sequenced sample was peripheral blood, obtained in the first trimester of pregnancy. The receptors shown here come from a female donor with multiple sclerosis, enrolled in a pregnancy study.

The chain joins TRBV27 to TRBJ1-1; TRBD1 is a possible D gene (5 bases). V was trimmed by 5 bases and J by 1 base, leaving 17 bases between them. CDR1 is MNHEY and CDR2 is SMNVEV in the germline V gene (reference sequence). The CDR3 sequence is 16 residues long. This CDR3 reads CASSPSSGGWNTEAFF. CDR3 sequence (DNA): TGTGCCAGCAGTCCCTCTTCCGGGGGATGGAACACTGAAGCTTTCTTT.

The chain recombines TRBV7-2 with TRBJ1-4; tentative D call: TRBD1 (6 bases). The CDR3 runs 15 residues. Per the germline V gene, CDR1 is SGHTA and CDR2 is FQGNSA. Trimming stripped 5 bases from V and 8 bases from J, with 18 bases between. The CDR3 protein is CASSALQGSAEKLFF. The CDR3 DNA reads TGTGCCAGCAGCGCCCTACAGGGCTCCGCCGAAAAACTGTTTTTT. Supplemented by reference TRBV7-2 and TRBJ1-4, the full variable domain reads GAGVSQSPSNKVTEKGKDVELRCDPISGHTALYWYRQSLGQGLEFLIYFQGNSAPDKSGLPSDRFSAERTGGSVSTLTIQRTQQEDSAVYLCASSALQGSAEKLFFGSGTQLSVL.

The chain combines TRBV9 with TRBJ2-7; a weak D match, TRBD1 (5 bases). Germline CDR1 SGDLS, CDR2 YYNGEE. The CDR3 has 15 residues. Between the trimmed V and J ends, which lost 0 bases and 0 bases, there was a span of 10 bases. In nucleotides, the CDR3 is TGTGCCAGCAGCGTAGGGACAAATCCCTCCTACGAGCAGTACTTC. Translation: CASSVGTNPSYEQYF.

The chain recombines TRBV6-6 with TRBJ1-2; 7 bases match TRBD1. Germline V CDR1 and CDR2: MNHNY, SVGAGI (reference sequence). The CDR3 covers 12 residues. After removal of 4 bases from V and 5 bases from J, the junction contained 1 base not matched to a gene. CDR3 protein: CASSSTGYGYTF. The DNA for the CDR3 is TGTGCCAGCAGTTCGACAGGGTATGGCTACACCTTC.

The rearrangement links TRBV5-4 to TRBJ1-2; D is perhaps TRBD1 (6 bases). The ends were cut back, 1 base at V and 8 bases at J, with 15 bases in the middle. Germline CDR1 is SGHNT and CDR2 is YYREEE (reference sequence). The CDR3 is 14 amino acids. The CDR3 protein is CASSLMGGAGGYTF. The CDR3 coding sequence is TGTGCCAGCAGCTTGATGGGGGGGGCGGGCGGCTACACCTTC.

The V and J genes are TRBV7-9 and TRBJ1-6; D may be TRBD1 (6 bases). With 5 bases removed from V and 5 bases from J, the gap between germline ends came to 10 bases. Germline V gene data show CDR1 as SEHNR and CDR2 as FQNEAQ (reference sequence). The CDR3 totals 14 residues. This chain's CDR3 is CASSQDSHNSPLHF. The CDR3 DNA reads TGTGCCAGCAGCCAGGACAGCCATAATTCACCCCTCCACTTT.

CDR3 DNA sequence: TGTGCCAGCAGCTTAGGGGTTAACGGGGGGAGAACAGATACGCAGTATTTT. Translated: CASSLGVNGGRTDTQYF. The chain is built from TRBV5-5 and TRBJ2-3; 7 positions match TRBD2. After removal of 2 bases from V and 3 bases from J, the junction contained 12 bases not matched to a gene. CDR3 length equals 17 residues. CDR1 and CDR2 (germline): SGHKS, YYEKEE (reference sequence).

V gene TRBV18 combines with J gene TRBJ1-1, with 8 bases lining up with TRBD1. The V segment lost 0 bases and the J segment 3 bases; nucleotides outside the gene matches: 9. Germline CDR1 reads KGHSH; CDR2 reads LQKENI. The CDR3 contains 17 residues. CDR3 in DNA: TGTGCCAGCTCACCACCCGGACAGGGCCTGATAGACACTGAAGCTTTCTTT. Translating gives CASSPPGQGLIDTEAFF.

This chain joins TRBV15 and TRBJ1-5; D may be TRBD1 (5 bases). This CDR3 region has 15 residues. V lost 3 bases and J lost 3, with 12 bases in between. Looked up from germline, CDR1 is LNHNV and CDR2 is YYDKDF (reference sequence). In nucleotides, the CDR3 is TGTGCCACCAGCAGGGTACGGGGGATCAATCAGCCCCAGCATTTT. It codes for CATSRVRGINQPQHF.

The rearrangement uses TRBV10-1 and TRBJ2-1, with 7 bases that match TRBD1. Germline CDR1 is WNHNN and CDR2 is SYGVQD (reference sequence). V was pared by 8 bases and J by 6 bases, with 10 bases of the junction left unmatched. The CDR3 consists of 14 residues. CDR3 residues: CASGPGQPINEQFF. For the CDR3, the DNA is TGCGCCAGCGGACCGGGACAGCCGATCAATGAGCAGTTCTTC.

This clone appeared a single time. The chain carries TRBV2 and TRBJ2-7; D not certain. V gave up 7 bases and J gave up 2 bases, with 18 bases separating them. Germline CDR1 reads SNHLY; CDR2 reads FYNNEI. This CDR3 comprises 15 residues. The CDR3 bases are TGTGCCAGCACTCACGCGACGGCAGGAACCTACGAGCAGTACTTC. Its translation: CASTHATAGTYEQYF.

This chain joins TRBV30 and TRBJ2-1, with 13 nucleotides matching TRBD2. V lost 7 bases to trimming and J lost 9 bases; unmatched junction nucleotides: 6. The germline V gene encodes CDR1 GTSNPN and CDR2 SVGIG (reference sequence). CDR3 length: 13 amino acids. CDR3 sequence (DNA): TGTGCCTTAACTAGCGGGGGGGACGGTGAGCAGTTCTTC. Protein product: CALTSGGDGEQFF.

The rearrangement uses TRBV9 and TRBJ1-1; D is perhaps TRBD1 (5 bases). Trimming left V 3 bases short and J 1 base short, with 10 bases between. The CDR3 extends over 14 amino acids. The germline V gene has CDR1 SGDLS and CDR2 YYNGEE. The CDR3 DNA is TGTGCCAGCAGCGAAGGGGTCGCGAACACTGAAGCTTTCTTT. It yields the protein CASSEGVANTEAFF. Full variable domain (remainder filled in from reference TRBV9 and TRBJ1-1): DSGVTQTPKHLITATGQRVTLRCSPRSGDLSVYWYQQSLDQGLQFLIQYYNGEERAKGNILERFSAQQFPDLHSELNLSSLELGDSALYFCASSEGVANTEAFFGQGTRLTVV.

This chain links TRBV5-1 with TRBJ1-5; no definite D call. Germline-derived CDR1 and CDR2 are SGHRS and YFSETQ. Trimming removed 0 bases at V and 2 bases at J, with 9 bases between. The CDR3 loop spans 15 amino acids. Here the CDR3 reads CASSLDGAGNQPQHF. The CDR3 DNA is TGCGCCAGCAGCTTGGATGGTGCGGGCAATCAGCCCCAGCATTTT.

This clone occurred once. An end of the junction differs from the germline gene, which may be a read error. The chain carries TRBV5-6 and TRBJ1-4; TRBD1 aligns across 8 bases. Germline assignment: CDR1 SGHDT and CDR2 YYEEEE. This CDR3 has 17 residues. CDR3 nucleotides: TGTGCGAGCAGCTCCGGGACAGGAATCCCCTTAGGGACGGCACTGTTTTTT. Amino acids: CASSSGTGIPLGTALFF.

The chain joins TRBV5-4 to TRBJ2-1, with 8 bases matching TRBD2. CDR1 and CDR2 (germline): SGHNT, YYREEE (reference sequence). The V segment lost 0 bases and the J segment 9 bases; nucleotides outside the gene matches: 5. This CDR3 has 14 amino acids. CDR3 DNA sequence: TGTGCCAGCAGCTTGGGACGGGGGGGCGGTGAGCAGTTCTTC. This translates into CASSLGRGGGEQFF.

V is TRBV10-2 and J is TRBJ2-3, with a weak D call TRBD2 (6 bases). The germline V gene has CDR1 WSHSY and CDR2 SAAADI. The CDR3 contains 13 residues. Trimming shortened V by 10 bases and J by 2 bases, and 13 bases separated the two germline ends. CDR3 region: CATRGSSTDTQYF. The CDR3 DNA sequence: TGCGCCACCCGGGGGAGCTCCACAGATACGCAGTATTTT.

This chain connects TRBV9 to TRBJ1-1, with 11 bases that match TRBD1. Per the germline V gene, CDR1 is SGDLS and CDR2 is YYNGEE. The CDR3 loop spans 15 amino acids. V dropped 0 bases and J dropped 4; count of bases not matched to a gene: 2. CDR3 residues: CASSVVGTGGTEAFF. The CDR3 DNA is TGTGCCAGCAGCGTAGTAGGGACAGGGGGCACTGAAGCTTTCTTT. The entire variable domain, with the rest obtained from reference TRBV9 and TRBJ1-1, is as follows: DSGVTQTPKHLITATGQRVTLRCSPRSGDLSVYWYQQSLDQGLQFLIQYYNGEERAKGNILERFSAQQFPDLHSELNLSSLELGDSALYFCASSVVGTGGTEAFFGQGTRLTVV.

The V and J genes are TRBV7-2 and TRBJ2-1; 9 nucleotides align to TRBD2. Per germline, CDR1 SGHTA and CDR2 FQGNSA. V dropped 2 bases and J dropped 4; count of bases not matched to a gene: 3. This CDR3 has 15 amino acids. This CDR3 reads CASSLSTSGYNEQFF. The DNA for the CDR3 is TGTGCCAGCAGCTTATCGACTAGCGGTTACAATGAGCAGTTCTTC.

The chain is built from TRBV5-1 and TRBJ2-3, with D perhaps TRBD2 (7 bases). There are 18 residues in the CDR3. Germline-derived CDR1 and CDR2 are SGHRS and YFSETQ. Trimming cost V 0 bases and J 5 bases, with 22 bases left between them. CDR3 nucleotides: TGCGCCAGCAGCTTGGCTCAGGTCGTCGGGGGGCCGGGAGATACGCAGTATTTT. It translates to CASSLAQVVGGPGDTQYF.

The V call is TRBV29-1, the J call TRBJ2-2; 9 positions match TRBD2. Germline CDR1 SQVTM, CDR2 ANQGSEA. The junction had 8 bases not matched to a gene; V was cut back by 6 bases and J by 6 bases. The CDR3 has 14 amino acids. The CDR3 DNA follows: TGCAGCGTCCTGGGCGGGGGGGGGTCCGGGGAGCTGTTTTTT. Protein: CSVLGGGGSGELFF.

This clone turned up a few times. This chain uses TRBV9 with TRBJ1-6, with 8 bases matching TRBD1. Germline CDR1 reads SGDLS; CDR2 reads YYNGEE. With V trimmed by 8 bases and J by 7 bases, 5 bases remained unmatched. This CDR3 is built from 13 residues. The CDR3 DNA reads as TGTGCCAGTAGAGGGACAGGAAATTCACCCCTCCACTTT. It codes for CASRGTGNSPLHF.

The rearrangement uses TRBV30 and TRBJ1-4; TRBD1 matches 7 bases. This CDR3 has 14 amino acids. V was pared by 0 bases and J by 8 bases, with 6 bases of the junction left unmatched. From germline, CDR1 is GTSNPN and CDR2 SVGIG (reference sequence). In nucleotides, the CDR3 is TGTGCCTGGAGTGTACGACAGGGCCGGGAAAAACTGTTTTTT. Residues: CAWSVRQGREKLFF. The variable domain in full, completed from reference TRBV30 and TRBJ1-4, reads SQTIHQWPATLVQPVGSPLSLECTVEGTSNPNLYWYRQAAGRGLQLLFYSVGIGQISSEVPQNLSASRPQDRQFILSSKKLLLSDSGFYLCAWSVRQGREKLFFGSGTQLSVL.

The chain couples TRBV5-6 to TRBJ1-2, with D perhaps TRBD1 (6 bases). The CDR3 totals 13 residues. The germline CDR1 and CDR2 sequences are SGHDT and YYEEEE. The V end lost 5 bases, the J end lost 4 bases, and 12 bases lay between the germline ends. This CDR3 reads CASRPTGSYGYTF. In nucleotides, the CDR3 is TGTGCCAGCAGACCTACAGGGAGCTATGGCTACACCTTC.

The J gene is TRBJ1-1, the V gene TRBV5-3; D gene uncertain. TRBV5-3 is identified as an open reading frame with a role that is uncertain. This CDR3 is built from 11 residues. V lost 0 bases, J lost 11 bases, and 8 bases lay in between. The CDR3 DNA sequence: TGTGCCAGAAGCTTGGGAGGAGGCGCTTTCTTT. Amino acids: CARSLGGGAFF.